The T cell receptor beta chain under discussion was sequenced for a study of vaccination effects on CD4 cells after COVID-19. Study outcomes and limitations: The study found that only 1 of 255 vaccine-induced clones from healthy vaccinees cross-reacted with common cold coronaviruses. Early post-infection timepoints were missing from the study, which also had few convalescent patients.

As to this clone: Its target is unknown.

The CDR3 has 12 residues. V was shortened by 8 bases and J by 4 bases, with 11 bases between the two germline ends. Germline CDR1 is MNHEY and CDR2 is SVGAGI. Generated by immunoSEQ multiplex PCR, the TCRdb table keeps only in-frame clones and is missing some. The sample gives approximately 22,000 clones, around 80% of which show up once; roughly a fifth is in the top ten. Sequencing in the ViraFEST assay came after antigen-specific CD4+ T cells had been expanded with viral peptide pools, which were used to stimulate PBMC. Subsequent to a culture period of more than 9 days, CD4+ T cells were isolated. People in the vaccine group had not been infected with SARS-CoV-2 before, and their nucleocapsid antibodies were negative. Every well housed roughly 2.1 million PBMC, which grew in culture alongside around 9.9 IU/ml IL-2 and about 10 ug/ml peptides. Half-medium exchanges with IL-2 medium took place on days 3 and 7.

The sequence was obtained from a human donor who received a COVID-19 vaccine. Sequencing was performed on CD4+ T cells from PBMCs cultured with HCoV-NL63 spike peptides, taken before COVID-19 vaccination. The chain carries TRBV6-5 and TRBJ1-1; no definite D call. The CDR3 DNA sequence: TGTGCCAGCCCTCGGGGTCCCACTGAAGCTTTCTTT. As protein: CASPRGPTEAFF.